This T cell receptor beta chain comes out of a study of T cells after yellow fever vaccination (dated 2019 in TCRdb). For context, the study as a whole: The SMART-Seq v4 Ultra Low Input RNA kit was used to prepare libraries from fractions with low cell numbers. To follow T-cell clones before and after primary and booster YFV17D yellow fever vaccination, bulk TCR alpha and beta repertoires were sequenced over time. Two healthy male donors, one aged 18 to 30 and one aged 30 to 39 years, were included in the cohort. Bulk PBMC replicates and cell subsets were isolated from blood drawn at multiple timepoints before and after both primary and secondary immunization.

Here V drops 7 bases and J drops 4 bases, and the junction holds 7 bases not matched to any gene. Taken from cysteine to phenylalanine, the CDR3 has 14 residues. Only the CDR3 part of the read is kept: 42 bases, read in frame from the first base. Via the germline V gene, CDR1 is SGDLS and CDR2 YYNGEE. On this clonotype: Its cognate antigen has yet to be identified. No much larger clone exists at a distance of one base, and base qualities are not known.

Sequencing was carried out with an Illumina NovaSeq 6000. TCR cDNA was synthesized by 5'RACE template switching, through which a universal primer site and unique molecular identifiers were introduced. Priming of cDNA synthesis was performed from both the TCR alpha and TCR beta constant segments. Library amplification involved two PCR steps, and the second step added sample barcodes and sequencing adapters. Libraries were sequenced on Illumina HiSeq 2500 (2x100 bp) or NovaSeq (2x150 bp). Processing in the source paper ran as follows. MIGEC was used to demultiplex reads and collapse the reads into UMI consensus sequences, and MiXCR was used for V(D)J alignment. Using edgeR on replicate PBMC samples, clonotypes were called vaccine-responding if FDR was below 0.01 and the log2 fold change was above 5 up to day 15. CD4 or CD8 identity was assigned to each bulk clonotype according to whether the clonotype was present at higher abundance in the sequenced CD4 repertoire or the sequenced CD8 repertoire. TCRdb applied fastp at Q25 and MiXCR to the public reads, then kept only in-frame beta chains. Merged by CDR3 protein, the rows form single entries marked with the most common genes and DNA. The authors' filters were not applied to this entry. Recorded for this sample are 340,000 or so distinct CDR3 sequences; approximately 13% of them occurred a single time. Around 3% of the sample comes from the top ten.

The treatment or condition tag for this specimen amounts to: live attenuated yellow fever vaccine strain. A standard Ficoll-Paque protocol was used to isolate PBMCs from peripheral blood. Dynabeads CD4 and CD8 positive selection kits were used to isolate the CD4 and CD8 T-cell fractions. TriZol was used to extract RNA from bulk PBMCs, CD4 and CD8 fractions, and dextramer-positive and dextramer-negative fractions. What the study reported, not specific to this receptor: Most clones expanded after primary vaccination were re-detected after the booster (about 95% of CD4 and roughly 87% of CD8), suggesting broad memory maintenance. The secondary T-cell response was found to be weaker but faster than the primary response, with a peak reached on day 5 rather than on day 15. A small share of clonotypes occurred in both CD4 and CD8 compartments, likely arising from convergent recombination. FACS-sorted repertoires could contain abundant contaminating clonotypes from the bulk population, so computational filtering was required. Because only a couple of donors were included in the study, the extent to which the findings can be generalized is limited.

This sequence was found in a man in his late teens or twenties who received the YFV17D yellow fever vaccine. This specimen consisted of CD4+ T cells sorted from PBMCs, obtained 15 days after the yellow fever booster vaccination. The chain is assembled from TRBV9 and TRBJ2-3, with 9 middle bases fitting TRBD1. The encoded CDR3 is CASAPGQGSDTQYF. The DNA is TGTGCCAGCGCCCCGGGACAGGGATCAGATACGCAGTATTTT.